These 16 T cell receptor beta chains share one sample of origin, sequenced in a study of beta chain features in type 1 diabetes. General study findings and limits: Shorter TCRB CDR3s, moderately but significantly so, marked every one of the four CD4+ subsets in Type 1 diabetes patients.

Antigen specificity for these receptors is unknown. Sequencing targeted expressed TCRB transcripts, as all isolated RNA had been reverse transcribed. Sequencing was performed with immunoSEQ multiplex PCR; in TCRdb, only in-frame clones are kept and a portion is missing. The sample holds 130,000 to 150,000 clones, 13% seen once. Specimen: central memory CD4+ T cells from blood. The receptors shown here come from a man aged 18-30 years with type 1 diabetes.

The chain couples TRBV14 to TRBJ2-2; 7 bases align to TRBD2. Germline CDR1 is SGHDN and CDR2 is FVKESK. The CDR3 consists of 14 residues. After removal of 4 bases from V and 5 bases from J, the junction contained 4 bases not matched to a gene. The CDR3 loop is CASSLMGGTGELFF. The CDR3 DNA is TGTGCCAGCAGCCTCATGGGAGGGACCGGGGAGCTGTTTTTT. Drawing the rest from reference TRBV14 and TRBJ2-2, the complete variable domain is EAGVTQFPSHSVIEKGQTVTLRCDPISGHDNLYWYRRVMGKEIKFLLHFVKESKQDESGMPNNRFLAERTGGTYSTLKVQPAELEDSGVYFCASSLMGGTGELFFGEGSRLTVL.

The chain joins TRBV29-1 to TRBJ2-3; TRBD1 matches at 9 bases. Germline assignment: CDR1 SQVTM and CDR2 ANQGSEA. The CDR3 spans 14 residues. V gave up 6 bases and J gave up 2 bases; unmatched junction bases: 6. CDR3 region: CSVEQGALTDTQYF. In DNA, the CDR3 is TGCAGCGTGGAACAGGGGGCCCTCACAGATACGCAGTATTTT.

In its sample, this clone was seen a few times. V gene TRBV9 combines with J gene TRBJ2-1, with a tentative D call TRBD1 (6 bases). CDR1 and CDR2 (germline): SGDLS, YYNGEE. Trimming removed 0 bases from V and 4 bases from J, with 11 bases in between. The CDR3 is 15 residues long. The CDR3: CASSVGQALYNEQFF. The CDR3 DNA reads as TGTGCCAGCAGCGTAGGACAGGCCTTATACAATGAGCAGTTCTTC.

This clone was observed a few times. The rearrangement joins TRBV15 to TRBJ2-3, with D possibly being TRBD2 (6 bases). CDR1 and CDR2 (germline): LNHNV, YYDKDF (reference sequence). The CDR3 has 17 amino acids. V lost 0 bases, J lost 1 base, and 14 bases lay in between. The CDR3 region is CATSRDGVAVGTDTQYF. DNA of the CDR3: TGTGCCACCAGCAGAGATGGGGTAGCGGTTGGCACAGATACGCAGTATTTT. Full variable domain (missing parts from reference TRBV15 and TRBJ2-3): DAMVIQNPRYQVTQFGKPVTLSCSQTLNHNVMYWYQQKSSQAPKLLFHYYDKDFNNEADTPDNFQSRRPNTSFCFLDIRSPGLGDTAMYLCATSRDGVAVGTDTQYFGPGTRLTVL.

The V call is TRBV18, the J call TRBJ2-1; D unclear. The ends were cut back, 2 bases at V and 4 bases at J, with 9 bases in the middle. Germline V gene lookup returns CDR1 KGHSH and CDR2 LQKENI. CDR3 length: 14 amino acids. The CDR3 DNA reads TGTGCCAGCTCACCAGAGATACTTTACAATGAGCAGTTCTTC. Protein product: CASSPEILYNEQFF.

The V call is TRBV7-3, the J call TRBJ1-5; D not certain. V lost 5 bases and J lost 2, with 10 bases in between. Germline V gene sequence: CDR1 SGHTA, CDR2 FQGTGA. The CDR3 runs 14 residues. DNA of the CDR3: TGTGCCAGCAGCCCAGGACCTGGCAATCAGCCCCAGCATTTT. This codes for CASSPGPGNQPQHF.

The chain combines TRBV15 with TRBJ1-5; the D is unclear. Trimming cost V 1 base and J 7 bases, with 8 bases left between them. From germline, CDR1 is LNHNV and CDR2 YYDKDF (reference sequence). CDR3 length equals 13 residues. The CDR3 reads CATSRVAEQPQHF. The CDR3 DNA sequence: TGTGCCACCAGCAGAGTGGCAGAGCAGCCCCAGCATTTT. Looking up the rest from reference TRBV15 and TRBJ1-5 gives the full variable domain: DAMVIQNPRYQVTQFGKPVTLSCSQTLNHNVMYWYQQKSSQAPKLLFHYYDKDFNNEADTPDNFQSRRPNTSFCFLDIRSPGLGDTAMYLCATSRVAEQPQHFGDGTRLSIL.

The rearrangement joins TRBV12-5 to TRBJ2-1; D is unresolved. Germline V lookup: CDR1 LGHNT, CDR2 FRNRAP. The CDR3 is 13 amino acids. V lost 1 base and J lost 5, with 6 bases in between. The chain's CDR3 is CASGLDLNNEQFF. The CDR3 DNA follows: TGTGCTAGTGGTTTGGACCTAAACAATGAGCAGTTCTTC. The variable domain in full, completed from reference TRBV12-5 and TRBJ2-1, reads DARVTQTPRHKVTEMGQEVTMRCQPILGHNTVFWYRQTMMQGLELLAYFRNRAPLDDSGMPKDRFSAEMPDATLATLKIQPSEPRDSAVYFCASGLDLNNEQFFGPGTRLTVL.

A few counts support this clone. The chain recombines TRBV20-1 with TRBJ2-7, with D possibly TRBD1 on 6 matching bases. The CDR3 has 11 residues. V was clipped by 7 bases and J by 4 bases, with 11 bases between them. Per germline, CDR1 DFQATT and CDR2 SNEGSKA (reference sequence). Here the CDR3 reads CSGDTQYEQYF. Written as DNA, the CDR3 is TGCAGTGGGGACACCCAATACGAGCAGTACTTC.

J is TRBJ1-5 and V is TRBV28, with D hard to call. The germline V gene encodes CDR1 MDHEN and CDR2 SYDVKM. Between the trimmed V and J ends, which lost 7 bases and 0 bases, there was a span of 16 bases. The CDR3 extends over 16 amino acids. Here the CDR3 DNA reads TGTGCCAGCACCGCCGGGTCAGCCTATAGCAATCAGCCCCAGCATTTT. This codes for CASTAGSAYSNQPQHF.

The CDR3 protein is CASSYAKLGQTGELFF. The CDR3, as DNA: TGTGCCAGCAGCTATGCAAAGTTAGGGCAAACCGGGGAGCTGTTTTTT. The V gene is TRBV7-7, the J gene TRBJ2-2; no definite D call. The CDR3 totals 16 residues. The germline gives CDR1 SSHAT, CDR2 FNYEAQ (reference sequence). V was pared by 4 bases and J by 5 bases, with 17 bases between.

This chain connects TRBV30 to TRBJ2-5; D is possibly TRBD1 (6 bases). Trimming left V 2 bases short and J 3 bases short, with 7 bases between. Germline V gives CDR1 GTSNPN, CDR2 SVGIG (reference sequence). The CDR3 covers 12 residues. The CDR3 loop reads CAWSPGEETQYF. CDR3 in DNA: TGTGCCTGGAGTCCAGGGGAAGAGACCCAGTACTTC.

This clone was detected only a few times. Possible read error: a much larger clone is one base away. V gene TRBV10-3 combines with J gene TRBJ2-7; D uncertain. This CDR3 has 13 residues. Germline V gene data show CDR1 as ENHRY and CDR2 as SYGVKD. V was shortened by 6 bases and J by 2 bases, with 11 bases between the two germline ends. The CDR3 coding sequence is TGTGCCATCAGGGGAAGGGTAGCCTACGAGCAGTACTTC. Translating it yields CAIRGRVAYEQYF.

There are a few counts of this clone. The chain recombines TRBV18 with TRBJ1-1; D perhaps matches TRBD1 (5 bases). Germline V gene lookup returns CDR1 KGHSH and CDR2 LQKENI. The CDR3 covers 13 residues. V was clipped by 6 bases and J by 3 bases, with 11 bases between them. This CDR3 is CASSHGQDTEAFF. The DNA of the CDR3 is TGTGCCAGCTCCCATGGACAAGACACTGAAGCTTTCTTT.

The rearrangement uses TRBV18 and TRBJ2-2, with 8 bases aligning to TRBD1. In germline, CDR1 is KGHSH, CDR2 LQKENI. The CDR3 loop spans 16 amino acids. J lost 3 bases, V lost 2 bases, and 5 bases had no gene match. This CDR3 is CASSPYRGYDTGELFF. DNA for the CDR3: TGTGCCAGCTCACCATACAGGGGGTATGACACCGGGGAGCTGTTTTTT.

This clone has only a few counts. This chain links TRBV6-5 with TRBJ1-2, with 10 bases that match TRBD1. V was clipped by 4 bases and J by 4 bases; unmatched bases: 3. The germline V gene has CDR1 MNHEY and CDR2 SVGAGI. The CDR3 is 14 residues long. This CDR3 reads CASSSGTGAYGYTF. The CDR3 region has the DNA TGTGCCAGCAGTTCCGGGACAGGGGCCTATGGCTACACCTTC.